This TCR beta chain was recorded in a study of Graves' ophthalmopathy and Graves' hyperthyroidism. CDR3 regions of TCR beta were amplified from RNA transcripts. The first-round RT-PCR employed HTBI primers together with the Qiagen OneStep RT-PCR kit. A multiplex PCR was then performed as the second round. Each CDR3 protein is one row after TCRdb ran MiXCR on the multiplex PCR reads. Of about half a million distinct CDR3 sequences listed, under 15% were seen once; the top ten hold approximately 9.8%. This clonotype was counted a few times. Sequencing used blood. The sequence derives from a woman aged 30 to 39 with Graves' ophthalmopathy.

Here the CDR3 DNA reads TGTGCCAGCAGCCAAGATCAGTGGCTATCTTACACCTTAGAACTAAACTATGGCTACACCTTC. Protein product: CASSQDQWLSYTLELNYGYTF. The chain uses TRBV4-2 and TRBJ1-2; no reliable D call. Trimming took 0 bases from V and 2 from J, leaving 28 bases between them. Germline CDR1 is LGHNA and CDR2 is YNFKEQ. The CDR3 spans 21 residues.